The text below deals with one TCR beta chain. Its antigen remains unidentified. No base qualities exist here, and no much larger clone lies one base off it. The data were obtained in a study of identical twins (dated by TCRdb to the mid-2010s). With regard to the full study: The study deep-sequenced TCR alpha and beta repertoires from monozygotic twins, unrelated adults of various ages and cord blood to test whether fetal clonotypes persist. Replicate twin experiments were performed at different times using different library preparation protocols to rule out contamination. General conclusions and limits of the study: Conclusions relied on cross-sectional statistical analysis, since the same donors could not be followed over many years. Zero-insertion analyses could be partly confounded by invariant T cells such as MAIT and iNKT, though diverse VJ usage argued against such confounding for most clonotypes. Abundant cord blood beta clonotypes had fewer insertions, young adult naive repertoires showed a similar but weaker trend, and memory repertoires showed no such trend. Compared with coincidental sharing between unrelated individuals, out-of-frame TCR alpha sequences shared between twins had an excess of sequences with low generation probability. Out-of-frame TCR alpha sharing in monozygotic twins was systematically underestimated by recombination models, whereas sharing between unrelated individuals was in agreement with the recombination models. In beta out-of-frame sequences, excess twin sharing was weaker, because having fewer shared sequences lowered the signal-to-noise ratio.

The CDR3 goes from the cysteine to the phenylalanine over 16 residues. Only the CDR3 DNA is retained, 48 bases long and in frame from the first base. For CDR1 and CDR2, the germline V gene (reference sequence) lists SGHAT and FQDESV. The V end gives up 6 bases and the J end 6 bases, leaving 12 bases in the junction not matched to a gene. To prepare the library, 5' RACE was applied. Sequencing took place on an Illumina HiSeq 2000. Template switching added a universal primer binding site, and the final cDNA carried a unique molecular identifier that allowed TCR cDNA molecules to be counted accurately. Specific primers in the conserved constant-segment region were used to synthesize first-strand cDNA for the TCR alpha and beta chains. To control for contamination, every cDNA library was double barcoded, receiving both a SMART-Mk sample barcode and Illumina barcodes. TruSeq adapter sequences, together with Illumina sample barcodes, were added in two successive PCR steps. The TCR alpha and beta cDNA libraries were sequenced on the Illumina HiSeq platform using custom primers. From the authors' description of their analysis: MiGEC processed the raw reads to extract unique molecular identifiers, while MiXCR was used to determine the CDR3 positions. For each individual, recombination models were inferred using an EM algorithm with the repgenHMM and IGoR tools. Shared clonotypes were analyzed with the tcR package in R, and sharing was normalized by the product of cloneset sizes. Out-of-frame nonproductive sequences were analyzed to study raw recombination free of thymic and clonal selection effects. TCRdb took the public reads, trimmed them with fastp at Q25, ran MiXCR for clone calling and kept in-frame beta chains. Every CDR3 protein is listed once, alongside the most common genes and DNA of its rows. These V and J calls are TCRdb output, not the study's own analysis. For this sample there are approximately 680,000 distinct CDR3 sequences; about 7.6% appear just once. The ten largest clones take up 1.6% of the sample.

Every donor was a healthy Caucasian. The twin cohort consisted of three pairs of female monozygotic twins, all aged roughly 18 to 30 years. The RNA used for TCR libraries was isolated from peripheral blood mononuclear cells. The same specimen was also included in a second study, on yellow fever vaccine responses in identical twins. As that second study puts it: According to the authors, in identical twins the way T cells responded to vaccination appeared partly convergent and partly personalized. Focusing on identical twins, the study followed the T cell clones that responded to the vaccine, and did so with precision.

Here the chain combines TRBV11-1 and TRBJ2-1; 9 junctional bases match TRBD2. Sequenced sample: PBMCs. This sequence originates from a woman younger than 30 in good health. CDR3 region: CASSLLAGGPVNEQFF. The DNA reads TGTGCCAGCAGTCTCCTGGCGGGAGGGCCTGTCAATGAGCAGTTCTTC.